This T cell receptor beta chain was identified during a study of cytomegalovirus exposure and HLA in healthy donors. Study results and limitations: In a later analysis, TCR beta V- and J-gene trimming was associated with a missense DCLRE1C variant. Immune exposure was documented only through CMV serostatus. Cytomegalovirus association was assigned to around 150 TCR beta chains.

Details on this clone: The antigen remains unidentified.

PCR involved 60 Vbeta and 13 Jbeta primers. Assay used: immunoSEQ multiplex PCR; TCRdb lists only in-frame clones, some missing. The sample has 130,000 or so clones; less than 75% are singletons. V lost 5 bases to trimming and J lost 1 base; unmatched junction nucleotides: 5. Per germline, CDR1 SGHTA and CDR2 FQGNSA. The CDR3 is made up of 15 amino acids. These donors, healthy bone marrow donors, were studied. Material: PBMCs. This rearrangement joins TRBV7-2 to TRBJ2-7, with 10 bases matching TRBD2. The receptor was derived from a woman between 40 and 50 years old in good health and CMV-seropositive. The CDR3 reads CASSRSGGDSYEQYF. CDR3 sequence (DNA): TGTGCCAGCAGCCGCAGCGGGGGGGATTCCTACGAGCAGTACTTC.